These 6 T cell receptor beta chains were all obtained from the same sample, sequenced in a study of monozygotic twins with inflammatory bowel disease. TCRdb processed the 5' RACE reads again and assigns one entry to each CDR3 protein, with no DNA. The repertoire shows approximately 120,000 distinct CDR3 sequences; the top ten hold around 12%. Sequenced: blood. The receptor source for this set is a human donor with ulcerative colitis or Crohn's disease, or a healthy co-twin of an affected twin (not recorded which).

The genes are TRBV7-2 and TRBJ1-1; the D call of TRBD1 rests on TCRdb alone, since no DNA is present to check it. The CDR3 length is 15 residues. The germline V gene has CDR1 SGHTA and CDR2 FQGNSA. CDR3: CASSPRQGLGAEAFF.

The chain employs TRBV12-3 or TRBV12-4 and TRBJ2-3; TCRdb returns TRBD1, unconfirmable since there is no DNA. This CDR3 contains 15 residues. The CDR3: CASSPWGHRTDTQYF.

This chain links TRBV5-1 with TRBJ2-5; TCRdb picks TRBD1, but there is no DNA to check that call. Per the germline V gene, CDR1 is SGHRS and CDR2 is YFSETQ. The CDR3 is 14 amino acids. The CDR3 loop reads CASSADRGEETQYF.

The V and J genes are TRBV4-3 and TRBJ2-1; TCRdb's D call, TRBD1, is unchecked because there is no DNA. This CDR3 region has 17 residues. Germline CDR1 is LGHNA and CDR2 is YSLEER. The CDR3 loop reads CASSQDQGRLSRNEQFF.

The J gene is TRBJ1-3, the V gene TRBV20-1; TCRdb outputs TRBD1, but without DNA this stays unchecked. Germline V gene sequence: CDR1 DFQATT, CDR2 SNEGSKA (reference sequence). The CDR3 is 17 residues long. The CDR3: CSARPRDRANSGNTIYF.

This chain uses TRBV6-2 or TRBV6-3 with TRBJ1-2; TCRdb returns TRBD1, unconfirmable since there is no DNA. The germline V gene has CDR1 MNHEY and CDR2 SVGEGT. The CDR3 is 15 amino acids. CDR3 residues: CASRARNTGPYGYTF.